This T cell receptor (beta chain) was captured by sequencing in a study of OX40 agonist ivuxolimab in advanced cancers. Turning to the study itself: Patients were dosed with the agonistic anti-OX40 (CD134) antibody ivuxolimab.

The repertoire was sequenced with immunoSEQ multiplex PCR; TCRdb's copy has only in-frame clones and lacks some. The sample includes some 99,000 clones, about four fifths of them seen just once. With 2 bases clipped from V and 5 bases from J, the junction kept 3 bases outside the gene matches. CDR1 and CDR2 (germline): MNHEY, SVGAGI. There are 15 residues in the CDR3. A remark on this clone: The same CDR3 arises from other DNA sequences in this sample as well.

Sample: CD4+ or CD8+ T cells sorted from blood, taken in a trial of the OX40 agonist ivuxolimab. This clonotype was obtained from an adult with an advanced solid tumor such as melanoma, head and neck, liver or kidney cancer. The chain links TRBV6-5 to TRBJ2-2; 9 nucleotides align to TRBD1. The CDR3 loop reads CASSYGTGRTGELFF. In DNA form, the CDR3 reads TGTGCCAGCAGTTACGGGACAGGGAGAACCGGGGAGCTGTTTTTT.